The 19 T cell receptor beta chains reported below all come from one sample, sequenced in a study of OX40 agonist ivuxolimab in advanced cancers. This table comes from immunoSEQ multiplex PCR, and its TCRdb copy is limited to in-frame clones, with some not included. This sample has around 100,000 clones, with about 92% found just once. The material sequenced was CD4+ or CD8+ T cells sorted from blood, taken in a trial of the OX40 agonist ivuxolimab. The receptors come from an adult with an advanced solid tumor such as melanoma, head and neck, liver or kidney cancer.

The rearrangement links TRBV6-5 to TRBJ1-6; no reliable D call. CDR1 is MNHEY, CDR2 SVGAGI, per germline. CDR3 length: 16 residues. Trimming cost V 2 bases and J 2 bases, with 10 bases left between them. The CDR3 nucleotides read TGTGCCAGCAGTTACAGGCCGCAGGCCTATAATTCACCCCTCCACTTT. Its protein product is CASSYRPQAYNSPLHF.

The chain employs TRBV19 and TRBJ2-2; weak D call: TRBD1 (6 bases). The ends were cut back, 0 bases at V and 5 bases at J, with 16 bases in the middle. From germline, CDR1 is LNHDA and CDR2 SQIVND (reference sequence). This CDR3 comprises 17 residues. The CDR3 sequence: CASSIDVWTVRTGELFF. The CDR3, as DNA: TGTGCCAGTAGTATAGATGTCTGGACAGTACGTACCGGGGAGCTGTTTTTT.

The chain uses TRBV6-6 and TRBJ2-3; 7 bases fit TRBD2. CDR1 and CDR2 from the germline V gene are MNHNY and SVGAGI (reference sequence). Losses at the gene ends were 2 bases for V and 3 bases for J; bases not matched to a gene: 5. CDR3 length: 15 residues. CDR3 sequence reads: CASSYGTGGTDTQYF. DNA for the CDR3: TGTGCCAGCAGTTACGGGACGGGGGGTACAGATACGCAGTATTTT.

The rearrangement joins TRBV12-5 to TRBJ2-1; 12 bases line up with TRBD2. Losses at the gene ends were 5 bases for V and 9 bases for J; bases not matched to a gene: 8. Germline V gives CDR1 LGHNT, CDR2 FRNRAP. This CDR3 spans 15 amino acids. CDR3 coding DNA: TGTGCTAGTGGTGCTAGCGGGGGGGCCATAGGTGAGCAGTTCTTC. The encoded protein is CASGASGGAIGEQFF.

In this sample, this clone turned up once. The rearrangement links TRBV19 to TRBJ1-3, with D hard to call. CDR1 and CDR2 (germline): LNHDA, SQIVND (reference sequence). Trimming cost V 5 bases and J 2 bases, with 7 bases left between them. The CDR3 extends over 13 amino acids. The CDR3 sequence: CASSYGAGNTIYF. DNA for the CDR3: TGTGCCAGTAGTTACGGTGCTGGAAACACCATATATTTT.

This CDR3 is CASRLTGDTYEQYV. In DNA form, the CDR3 reads TGTGCCAGCAGACTGACAGGGGACACCTACGAGCAGTACGTC. V gene TRBV6-1 combines with J gene TRBJ2-7, with 8 bases matching TRBD1. From germline, CDR1 is MNHNS and CDR2 SASEGT. This CDR3 is 14 amino acids long. The ends lost 6 bases at V and 2 bases at J; junction bases unmatched: 6.

As DNA, the CDR3 is TGTGCCAGCAGCGTCTTCAATGAGCAGTTCTTC. This encodes CASSVFNEQFF. This rearrangement joins TRBV7-2 to TRBJ2-1, with D uncertain. The CDR3 has 11 residues. Trimming shortened V by 5 bases and J by 6 bases, and 5 bases separated the two germline ends. The germline V gene has CDR1 SGHTA and CDR2 FQGNSA.

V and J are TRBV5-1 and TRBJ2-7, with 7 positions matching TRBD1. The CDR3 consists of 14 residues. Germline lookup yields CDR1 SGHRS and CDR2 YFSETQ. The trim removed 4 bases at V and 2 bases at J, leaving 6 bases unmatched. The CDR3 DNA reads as TGCGCCAGCAGCCCGAGACAGGGCACCTACGAGCAGTACTTC. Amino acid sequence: CASSPRQGTYEQYF.

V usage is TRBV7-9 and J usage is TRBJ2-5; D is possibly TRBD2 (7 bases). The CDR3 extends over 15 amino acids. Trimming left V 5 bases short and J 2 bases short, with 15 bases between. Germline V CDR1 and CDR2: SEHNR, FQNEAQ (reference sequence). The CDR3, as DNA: TGTGCCAGCAGCCACACAGGGACTACGCAAGAGACCCAGTACTTC. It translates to CASSHTGTTQETQYF.

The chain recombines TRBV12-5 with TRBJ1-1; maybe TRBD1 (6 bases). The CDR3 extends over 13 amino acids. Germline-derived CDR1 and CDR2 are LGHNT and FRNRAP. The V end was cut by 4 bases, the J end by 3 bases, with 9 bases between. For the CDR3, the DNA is TGTGCTAGTGGTTCCACAGGGTACACTGAAGCTTTCTTT. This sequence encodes CASGSTGYTEAFF.

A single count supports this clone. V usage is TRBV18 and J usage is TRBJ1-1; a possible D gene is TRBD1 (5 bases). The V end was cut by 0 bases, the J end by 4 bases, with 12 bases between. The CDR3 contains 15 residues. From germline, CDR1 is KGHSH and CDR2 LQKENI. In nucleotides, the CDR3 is TGTGCCAGCTCACCACCGAGTGTGGGGGGCACTGAAGCTTTCTTT. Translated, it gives CASSPPSVGGTEAFF.

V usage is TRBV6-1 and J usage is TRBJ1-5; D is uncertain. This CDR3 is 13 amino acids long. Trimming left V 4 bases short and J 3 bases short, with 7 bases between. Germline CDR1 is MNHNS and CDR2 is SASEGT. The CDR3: CASSGSYNQPQHF. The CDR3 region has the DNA TGTGCCAGCAGTGGGTCATACAATCAGCCCCAGCATTTT.

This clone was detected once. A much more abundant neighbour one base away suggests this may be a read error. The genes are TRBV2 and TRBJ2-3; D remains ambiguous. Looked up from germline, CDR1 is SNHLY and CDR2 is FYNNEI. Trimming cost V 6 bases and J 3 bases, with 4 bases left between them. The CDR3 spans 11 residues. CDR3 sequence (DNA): TGTGCCAGCAGGGTAACAGATACGCAGTATTTT. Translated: CASRVTDTQYF.

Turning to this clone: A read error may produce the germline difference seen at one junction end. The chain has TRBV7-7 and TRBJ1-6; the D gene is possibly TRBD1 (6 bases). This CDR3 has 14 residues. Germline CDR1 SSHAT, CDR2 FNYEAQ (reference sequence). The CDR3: CASSLTGHNSPLHF. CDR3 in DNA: TGTGCTAGCAGCTTAACAGGGCATAATTCACCCCTCCACTTT.

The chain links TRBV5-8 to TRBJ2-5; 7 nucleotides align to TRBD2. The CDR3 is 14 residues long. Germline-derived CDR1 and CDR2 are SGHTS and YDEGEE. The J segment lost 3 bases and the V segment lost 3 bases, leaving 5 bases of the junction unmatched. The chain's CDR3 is CASSSGLAEETQYF. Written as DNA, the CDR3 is TGTGCCAGCAGCTCCGGCCTAGCGGAAGAGACCCAGTACTTC. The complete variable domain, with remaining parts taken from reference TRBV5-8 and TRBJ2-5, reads EAGVTQSPTHLIKTRGQQATLRCSPISGHTSVYWYQQALGLGLQFLLWYDEGEERNRGNFPPRFSGRQFPNYSSELNVNALELEDSALYLCASSSGLAEETQYFGPGTRLLVL.

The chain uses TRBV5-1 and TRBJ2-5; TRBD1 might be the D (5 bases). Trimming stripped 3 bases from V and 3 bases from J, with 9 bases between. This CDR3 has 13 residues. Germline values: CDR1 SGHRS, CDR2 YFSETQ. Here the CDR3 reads CASSSAGKETQYF. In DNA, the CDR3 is TGCGCCAGCAGCTCCGCAGGGAAAGAGACCCAGTACTTC.

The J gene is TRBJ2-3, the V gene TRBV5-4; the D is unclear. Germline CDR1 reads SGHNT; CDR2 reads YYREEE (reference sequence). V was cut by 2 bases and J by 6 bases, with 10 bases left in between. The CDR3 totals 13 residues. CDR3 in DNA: TGTGCCAGCAGCTTACCGGATATTGATACGCAGTATTTT. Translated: CASSLPDIDTQYF.

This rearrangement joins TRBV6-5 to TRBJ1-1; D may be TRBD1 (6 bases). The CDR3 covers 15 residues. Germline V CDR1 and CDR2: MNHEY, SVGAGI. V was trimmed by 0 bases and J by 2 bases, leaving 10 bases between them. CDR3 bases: TGTGCCAGCAGTTACTCAATACAGGGAAACACTGAAGCTTTCTTT. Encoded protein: CASSYSIQGNTEAFF.

This chain's CDR3 is CASREPGGSQPQHF. Here the CDR3 DNA reads TGTGCCAGCAGGGAACCAGGGGGGAGCCAGCCCCAGCATTTT. This chain uses TRBV28 with TRBJ1-5; 7 bases agree with TRBD1. The CDR3 sequence is 14 residues long. The germline CDR1 and CDR2 sequences are MDHEN and SYDVKM. V lost 6 bases to trimming and J lost 7 bases; unmatched junction nucleotides: 9.